Following are 26 T cell receptor beta chains from one sample sequenced in a study of cytomegalovirus exposure and HLA in healthy donors. The PCR made use of 60 Vbeta and 13 Jbeta primers. Some clones are missing from TCRdb's copy, which holds only in-frame ones; the method was immunoSEQ multiplex PCR. Found here are roughly 20,000 clones, approximately 70% of them singletons; the top ten hold 3.5% to 4.5%. Sequenced input: PBMCs. Receptor source: a man between 18 and 35 years old in good health and CMV-seronegative.

This chain connects TRBV6-4 to TRBJ2-1, with 8 bases aligning to TRBD1. Germline V gene lookup returns CDR1 MRHNA and CDR2 SNTAGT. CDR3 length equals 15 residues. Unmatched junction bases numbered 9, after V lost 2 bases and J lost 9 bases. CDR3: CASSDGAGGPPEQFF. CDR3 in DNA: TGTGCCAGCAGTGACGGGGCAGGGGGCCCCCCTGAGCAGTTCTTC.

The chain links TRBV7-2 to TRBJ2-1, with D uncertain. Germline CDR1 reads SGHTA; CDR2 reads FQGNSA. Trimming removed 6 bases at V and 3 bases at J, with 21 bases between. This CDR3 contains 17 residues. The CDR3 here is CASRPLKSQSYYNEQFF. DNA of the CDR3: TGTGCCAGCAGACCCCTTAAATCTCAAAGCTACTACAATGAGCAGTTCTTC.

The chain combines TRBV9 with TRBJ2-1; TRBD2 matches 7 bases. V lost 0 bases to trimming and J lost 1 base; unmatched junction nucleotides: 1. CDR1 and CDR2 (germline): SGDLS, YYNGEE. This CDR3 has 15 residues. The CDR3, as DNA: TGTGCCAGCAGCGTAGACGGGAGGTCCTACAATGAGCAGTTCTTC. Its protein product is CASSVDGRSYNEQFF. The entire variable domain, with the rest obtained from reference TRBV9 and TRBJ2-1, is as follows: DSGVTQTPKHLITATGQRVTLRCSPRSGDLSVYWYQQSLDQGLQFLIQYYNGEERAKGNILERFSAQQFPDLHSELNLSSLELGDSALYFCASSVDGRSYNEQFFGPGTRLTVL.

This sequence joins TRBV30 and TRBJ1-1; maybe TRBD1 (5 bases). The CDR3 extends over 15 amino acids. V dropped 3 bases and J dropped 2 bases, with 16 bases sitting between them. Per germline, CDR1 GTSNPN and CDR2 SVGIG (reference sequence). CDR3 DNA: TGTGCCTGGAGGGCTACCGGACACACAAACACTGAAGCTTTCTTT. It codes for CAWRATGHTNTEAFF.

The chain has TRBV30 and TRBJ2-1; the match to TRBD2 covers 10 bases. V lost 1 base, J lost 8 bases, and 8 bases stayed unmatched. Germline V gene lookup returns CDR1 GTSNPN and CDR2 SVGIG (reference sequence). This CDR3 has 15 residues. The CDR3 DNA follows: TGTGCCTGGAGTGAAAACCAGCGGGGGGGCGATGAGCAGTTCTTC. Translation gives CAWSENQRGGDEQFF.

The rearrangement uses TRBV29-1 and TRBJ2-7; 8 bases are a match to TRBD1. This CDR3 has 14 amino acids. The germline gives CDR1 SQVTM, CDR2 ANQGSEA. Trimming at V came to 4 bases and at J to 6 bases, leaving 11 bases not matched to a gene. This CDR3 reads CSVGTTGVIFEQYF. For the CDR3, the DNA is TGCAGCGTTGGAACGACAGGGGTTATTTTCGAGCAGTACTTC.

This clone was recorded only once. V and J are TRBV6-5 and TRBJ1-1, with 7 bases aligning to TRBD1. Germline V CDR1 and CDR2: MNHEY, SVGAGI. Losses at the gene ends were 4 bases for V and 4 bases for J; bases not matched to a gene: 6. The length of the CDR3 is 14 residues. The CDR3 sequence: CASSSRDSRTEAFF. The CDR3, as DNA: TGTGCCAGCAGTTCCCGGGACAGTCGCACTGAAGCTTTCTTT.

The V call is TRBV4-3, the J call TRBJ2-1, with 12 bases matching TRBD2. Per germline, CDR1 LGHNA and CDR2 YSLEER. Trimming at V came to 4 bases and at J to 4 bases, leaving 5 bases not matched to a gene. This CDR3 contains 16 residues. CDR3 loop: CASSPETSGGYNEQFF. For the CDR3, the DNA is TGCGCCAGCAGCCCGGAGACTAGCGGGGGTTACAATGAGCAGTTCTTC.

The CDR3 bases are TGTGCCAGCTCACCCCCGGGACAGACCCTCTACGAGCAGTACTTC. Its translation: CASSPPGQTLYEQYF. The rearrangement uses TRBV18 and TRBJ2-7; 7 bases agree with TRBD1. This CDR3 has 15 residues. Germline CDR1 KGHSH, CDR2 LQKENI. V was clipped by 3 bases and J by 3 bases; unmatched bases: 8.

The chain has TRBV13 and TRBJ1-4, with D possibly matching TRBD1 (5 bases). Germline values: CDR1 PRHDT, CDR2 FYEKMQ (reference sequence). V was trimmed by 8 bases and J by 4 bases, leaving 14 bases between them. The CDR3 length is 14 residues. Here the CDR3 reads CASSRGTGNEKLFF. The CDR3 DNA is TGTGCCAGCTCTCGGGGGACGGGTAATGAAAAACTGTTTTTT.

V is TRBV2 and J is TRBJ2-1, with 12 bases matching TRBD1. Losses at the gene ends were 4 bases for V and 5 bases for J; bases not matched to a gene: 3. CDR1 and CDR2 from the germline V gene are SNHLY and FYNNEI. This CDR3 is built from 15 residues. This CDR3 is CASSVRDRGHNEQFF. In nucleotides, the CDR3 is TGTGCCAGCAGTGTAAGGGACAGGGGGCACAATGAGCAGTTCTTC.

V usage is TRBV30 and J usage is TRBJ2-1; the D is unclear. Trimming took off 1 base at V and 10 bases at J, with 8 bases between the two ends. The CDR3 length is 11 residues. Germline CDR1 GTSNPN, CDR2 SVGIG (reference sequence). CDR3 sequence reads: CAWSGLIEQFF. CDR3 nucleotide sequence: TGTGCCTGGAGTGGACTGATAGAGCAGTTCTTC. Full variable domain (outside the CDR3, taken from reference TRBV30 and TRBJ2-1): SQTIHQWPATLVQPVGSPLSLECTVEGTSNPNLYWYRQAAGRGLQLLFYSVGIGQISSEVPQNLSASRPQDRQFILSSKKLLLSDSGFYLCAWSGLIEQFFGPGTRLTVL.

This chain uses TRBV7-6 with TRBJ2-1; 8 bases align to TRBD1. This CDR3 is built from 16 residues. CDR1 and CDR2 (germline): SGHVS, FNYEAQ. Trimming took 2 bases from V and 5 from J; bases not matched to a gene: 8. CDR3 nucleotide sequence: TGTGCCAGCAGCTTACTACCTGGACAGGGAGACAATGAGCAGTTCTTC. The encoded protein is CASSLLPGQGDNEQFF.

The chain links TRBV30 to TRBJ2-1; 13 bases map to TRBD2. Germline trimming cut 4 bases from V and 10 bases from J; bases unmatched to any gene: 4. The CDR3 runs to 13 residues. Germline assignment: CDR1 GTSNPN and CDR2 SVGIG (reference sequence). The chain's CDR3 is CAWMGLAGREQFF. For the CDR3, the DNA is TGTGCCTGGATGGGACTAGCGGGACGGGAGCAGTTCTTC.

The table lists this clone with a count of one. The chain is built from TRBV30 and TRBJ1-1; D uncertain. This CDR3 contains 13 residues. V shed 4 bases and J shed 0 bases, with 9 bases lying between them. Germline V gene lookup returns CDR1 GTSNPN and CDR2 SVGIG (reference sequence). CDR3 sequence (DNA): TGTGCCTGGACTCAGGCTCTGAACACTGAAGCTTTCTTT. It codes for CAWTQALNTEAFF.

The V call is TRBV4-2, the J call TRBJ2-5; 8 nucleotides align to TRBD1. This CDR3 comprises 15 residues. Germline V lookup: CDR1 LGHNA, CDR2 YNFKEQ. V dropped 4 bases and J dropped 5; count of bases not matched to a gene: 9. Here the CDR3 DNA reads TGTGCCAGCAGCCTAACGGGACAGGCGGGGGAGACCCAGTACTTC. Protein product: CASSLTGQAGETQYF.

The chain links TRBV6-1 to TRBJ1-2; TRBD1 might be the D (5 bases). This CDR3 is 14 amino acids long. CDR1 is MNHNS and CDR2 is SASEGT in the germline V gene. Trimming removed 1 base from V and 8 bases from J, with 14 bases in between. This chain's CDR3 is CASSEGPGNWGYTF. CDR3 nucleotide sequence: TGTGCCAGCAGTGAAGGTCCAGGGAATTGGGGCTACACCTTC.

This clone has only one observation. The chain carries TRBV19 and TRBJ1-2; the D is unclear. V lost 2 bases and J lost 5, with 12 bases in between. This CDR3 has 14 amino acids. The V gene's germline CDR1 is LNHDA and CDR2 SQIVND (reference sequence). This CDR3 reads CASSIPSMAYGYTF. The CDR3 DNA sequence: TGTGCCAGTAGTATACCAAGTATGGCTTATGGCTACACCTTC.

The genes are TRBV4-2 and TRBJ1-5; 11 bases are a match to TRBD1. Looked up from germline, CDR1 is LGHNA and CDR2 is YNFKEQ. Trimming at V came to 4 bases and at J to 6 bases, leaving 5 bases not matched to a gene. The CDR3 sequence is 15 residues long. The CDR3 is CASSLRTGGFQPQHF. CDR3 bases: TGTGCCAGCAGCCTGAGGACAGGGGGCTTTCAGCCCCAGCATTTT.

In its sample, this clone was seen a few times. V usage is TRBV29-1 and J usage is TRBJ1-1, with unresolved D. This CDR3 spans 14 amino acids. The ends were cut back, 0 bases at V and 10 bases at J, with 18 bases in the middle. Germline values: CDR1 SQVTM, CDR2 ANQGSEA. The CDR3 DNA is TGCAGCGTTGAAGAAGGAGGGCGGCCCGTGAGAGCTTTCTTT. Translating it yields CSVEEGGRPVRAFF.

The chain couples TRBV6-1 to TRBJ1-2; D remains unclear. The germline V and J ends were trimmed by 3 bases and 6 bases, with 17 bases remaining between them. The CDR3 loop spans 15 amino acids. Germline V gene lookup returns CDR1 MNHNS and CDR2 SASEGT. The CDR3 DNA follows: TGTGCCAGCAGTGAGGACCAACAAGCAGCGGATGGCTACACCTTC. Encoded protein: CASSEDQQAADGYTF.

J is TRBJ1-1 and V is TRBV29-1, with a tentative D call TRBD1 (5 bases). CDR1 is SQVTM, CDR2 ANQGSEA, per germline. The CDR3 spans 16 residues. The ends were cut back, 5 bases at V and 6 bases at J, with 25 bases in the middle. The chain's CDR3 is CSVNRDFGVGFAEAFF. The DNA of the CDR3 is TGCAGCGTTAACCGGGACTTTGGGGTCGGTTTCGCTGAAGCTTTCTTT.

V is TRBV30 and J is TRBJ1-2; the D is unclear. Trimming left V 4 bases short and J 6 bases short, with 12 bases between. Germline loops: CDR1 GTSNPN, CDR2 SVGIG (reference sequence). The CDR3 consists of 12 residues. The CDR3 DNA is TGTGCCTGGAATCGGGTTTCGGATGGCTACACCTTC. Its protein is CAWNRVSDGYTF.

The CDR3 nucleotides read TGTGCCAGCAACGGGACAGGGGGGGAGACCCAGTACTTC. It specifies CASNGTGGETQYF. The V call is TRBV6-4, the J call TRBJ2-5; TRBD1 matches 11 bases. There are 13 residues in the CDR3. The V segment lost 7 bases and the J segment 5 bases; nucleotides outside the gene matches: 3. Germline V CDR1 and CDR2: MRHNA, SNTAGT.

This sequence joins TRBV30 and TRBJ1-2; 8 bases map to TRBD1. Germline CDR1 and CDR2: GTSNPN and SVGIG (reference sequence). V was pared by 3 bases and J by 8 bases, with 14 bases of the junction left unmatched. The CDR3 spans 15 residues. The DNA of the CDR3 is TGTGCCTGGAGGAGGGCAGGGGGCGAGTCAGGAGGCTACACCTTC. This encodes CAWRRAGGESGGYTF.

This chain uses TRBV7-2 with TRBJ2-5, with a weak D call TRBD2 (6 bases). The germline gives CDR1 SGHTA, CDR2 FQGNSA. Trimming removed 5 bases from V and 1 base from J, with 17 bases in between. The length of the CDR3 is 16 residues. The CDR3 nucleotides are TGTGCCAGCAGCCCCTGGGGGGAATACGGCCAAGAGACCCAGTACTTC. It encodes CASSPWGEYGQETQYF.